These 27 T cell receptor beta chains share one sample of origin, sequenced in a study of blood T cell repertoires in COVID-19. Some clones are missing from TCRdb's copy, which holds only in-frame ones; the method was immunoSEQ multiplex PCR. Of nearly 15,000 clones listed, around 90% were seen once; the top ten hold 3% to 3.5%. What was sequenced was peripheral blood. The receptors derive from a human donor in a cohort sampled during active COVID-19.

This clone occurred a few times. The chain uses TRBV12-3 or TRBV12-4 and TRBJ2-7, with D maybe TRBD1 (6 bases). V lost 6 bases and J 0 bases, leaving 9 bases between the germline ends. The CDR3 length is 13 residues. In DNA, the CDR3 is TGTGCCAGCAGCGGACAGTCCTCCTACGAGCAGTACTTC. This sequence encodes CASSGQSSYEQYF.

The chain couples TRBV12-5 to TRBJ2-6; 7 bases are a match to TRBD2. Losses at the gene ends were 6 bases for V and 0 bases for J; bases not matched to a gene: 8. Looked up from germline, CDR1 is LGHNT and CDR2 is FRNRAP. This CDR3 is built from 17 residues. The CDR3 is CASGPPPGGSGANVLTF. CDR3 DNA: TGTGCTAGTGGCCCTCCCCCGGGAGGCTCTGGGGCCAACGTCCTGACTTTC.

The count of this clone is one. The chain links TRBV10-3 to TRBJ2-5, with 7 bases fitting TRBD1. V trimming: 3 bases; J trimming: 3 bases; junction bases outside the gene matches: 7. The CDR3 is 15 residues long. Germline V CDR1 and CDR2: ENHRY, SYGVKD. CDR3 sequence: CAISENRGQKETQYF. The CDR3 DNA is TGTGCCATCAGTGAAAATCGGGGACAGAAAGAGACCCAGTACTTC.

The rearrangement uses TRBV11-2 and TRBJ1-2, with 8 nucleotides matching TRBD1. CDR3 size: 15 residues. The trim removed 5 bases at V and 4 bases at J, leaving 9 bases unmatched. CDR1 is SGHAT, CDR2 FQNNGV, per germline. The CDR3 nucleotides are TGTGCCAGCAGCACCCCGACAGGGGTTGGCTATGGCTACACCTTC. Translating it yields CASSTPTGVGYGYTF.

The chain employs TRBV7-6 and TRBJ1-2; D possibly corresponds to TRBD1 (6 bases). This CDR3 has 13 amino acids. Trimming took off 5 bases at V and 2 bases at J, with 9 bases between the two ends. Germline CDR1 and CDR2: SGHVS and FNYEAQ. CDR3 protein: CASSQQGNYGYTF. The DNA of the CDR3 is TGTGCCAGCAGCCAACAGGGAAACTATGGCTACACCTTC. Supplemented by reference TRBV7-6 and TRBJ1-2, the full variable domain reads GAGVSQSPRYKVTKRGQDVALRCDPISGHVSLYWYRQALGQGPEFLTYFNYEAQQDKSGLPNDRFSAERPEGSISTLTIQRTEQRDSAMYRCASSQQGNYGYTFGSGTRLTVV.

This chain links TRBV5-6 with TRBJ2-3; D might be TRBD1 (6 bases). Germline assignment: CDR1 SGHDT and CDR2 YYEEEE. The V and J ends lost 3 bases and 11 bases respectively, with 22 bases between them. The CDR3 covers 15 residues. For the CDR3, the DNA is TGTGCCAGCAGCTACGACAGGCCCCAAACGAGGGGGCAGTATTTT. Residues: CASSYDRPQTRGQYF.

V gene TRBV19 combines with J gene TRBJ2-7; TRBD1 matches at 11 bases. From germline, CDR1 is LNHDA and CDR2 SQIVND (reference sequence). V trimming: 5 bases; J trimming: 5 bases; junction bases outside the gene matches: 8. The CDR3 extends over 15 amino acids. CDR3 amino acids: CASSAGTGGSHEQYF. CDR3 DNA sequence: TGTGCCAGTAGTGCAGGGACAGGGGGGTCCCACGAGCAGTACTTC.

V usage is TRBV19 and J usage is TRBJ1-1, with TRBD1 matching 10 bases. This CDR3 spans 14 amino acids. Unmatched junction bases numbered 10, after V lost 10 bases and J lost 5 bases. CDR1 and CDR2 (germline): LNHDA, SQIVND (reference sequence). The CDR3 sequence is CATTDRGKRTEAFF. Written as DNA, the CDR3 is TGTGCCACTACGGACAGGGGGAAAAGGACTGAAGCTTTCTTT.

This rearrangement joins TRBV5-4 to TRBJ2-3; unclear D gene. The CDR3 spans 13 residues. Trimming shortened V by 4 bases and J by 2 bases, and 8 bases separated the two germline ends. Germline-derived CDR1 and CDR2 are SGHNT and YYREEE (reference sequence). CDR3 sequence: CASSRQVTDTQYF. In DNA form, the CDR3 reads TGTGCCAGCAGCCGCCAGGTCACAGATACGCAGTATTTT. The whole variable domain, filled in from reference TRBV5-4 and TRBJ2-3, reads ETGVTQSPTHLIKTRGQQVTLRCSSQSGHNTVSWYQQALGQGPQFIFQYYREEENGRGNFPPRFSGLQFPNYSSELNVNALELDDSALYLCASSRQVTDTQYFGPGTRLTVL.

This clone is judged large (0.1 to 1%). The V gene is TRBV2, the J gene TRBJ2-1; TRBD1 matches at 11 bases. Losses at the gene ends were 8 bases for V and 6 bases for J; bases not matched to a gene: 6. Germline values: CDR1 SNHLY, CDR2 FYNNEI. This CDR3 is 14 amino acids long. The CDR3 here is CASGGQGGPNEQFF. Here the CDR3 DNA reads TGTGCCAGCGGGGGACAGGGGGGTCCCAATGAGCAGTTCTTC.

The CDR3 sequence: CAWSLKGPSRGNTIYF. The CDR3 DNA is TGTGCCTGGAGTCTAAAGGGGCCTTCGCGGGGAAACACCATATATTTT. The V and J genes are TRBV30 and TRBJ1-3; TRBD1 might be the D (5 bases). Trimming removed 2 bases at V and 4 bases at J, with 18 bases between. In germline, CDR1 is GTSNPN, CDR2 SVGIG (reference sequence). CDR3 length: 16 residues.

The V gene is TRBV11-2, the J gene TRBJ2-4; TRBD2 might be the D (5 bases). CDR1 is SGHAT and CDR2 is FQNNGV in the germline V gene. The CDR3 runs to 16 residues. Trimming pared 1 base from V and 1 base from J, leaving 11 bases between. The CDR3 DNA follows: TGTGCCAGCAGCTTAGGAGTAGCGCGGGCCAAAAACATTCAGTACTTC. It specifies CASSLGVARAKNIQYF.

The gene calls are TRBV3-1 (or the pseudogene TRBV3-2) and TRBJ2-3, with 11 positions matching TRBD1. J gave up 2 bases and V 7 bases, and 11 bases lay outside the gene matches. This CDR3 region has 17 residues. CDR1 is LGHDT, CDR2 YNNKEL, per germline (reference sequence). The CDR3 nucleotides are TGTGCCAGCACCTCAGGCTGGGACAGGGGGGTCACAGATACGCAGTATTTT. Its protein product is CASTSGWDRGVTDTQYF.

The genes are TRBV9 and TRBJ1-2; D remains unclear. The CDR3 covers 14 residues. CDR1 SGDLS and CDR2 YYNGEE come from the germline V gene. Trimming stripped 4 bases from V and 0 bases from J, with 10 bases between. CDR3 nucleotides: TGTGCCAGCAGCCGGACTGGCGCTAACTATGGCTACACCTTC. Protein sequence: CASSRTGANYGYTF. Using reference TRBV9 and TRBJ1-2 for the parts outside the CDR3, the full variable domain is DSGVTQTPKHLITATGQRVTLRCSPRSGDLSVYWYQQSLDQGLQFLIQYYNGEERAKGNILERFSAQQFPDLHSELNLSSLELGDSALYFCASSRTGANYGYTFGSGTRLTVV.

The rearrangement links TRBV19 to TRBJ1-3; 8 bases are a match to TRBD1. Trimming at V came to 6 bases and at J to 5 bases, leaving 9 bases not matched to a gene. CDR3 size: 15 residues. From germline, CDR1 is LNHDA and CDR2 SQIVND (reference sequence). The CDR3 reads CASSQGAKRRNTIYF. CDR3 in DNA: TGTGCCAGTAGCCAGGGGGCGAAGCGGAGAAACACCATATATTTT.

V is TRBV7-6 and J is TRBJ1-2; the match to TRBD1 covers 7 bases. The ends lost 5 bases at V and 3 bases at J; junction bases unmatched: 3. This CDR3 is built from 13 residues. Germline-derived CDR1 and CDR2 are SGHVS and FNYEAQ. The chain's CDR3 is CASSATGDYGYTF. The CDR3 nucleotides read TGTGCCAGCAGCGCTACAGGGGACTATGGCTACACCTTC.

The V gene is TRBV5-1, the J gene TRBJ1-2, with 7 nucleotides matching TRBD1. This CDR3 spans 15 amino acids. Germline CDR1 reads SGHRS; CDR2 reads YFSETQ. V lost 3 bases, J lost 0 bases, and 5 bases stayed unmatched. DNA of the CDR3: TGCGCCAGCAGCTACGGGACAGACGCTAACTATGGCTACACCTTC. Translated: CASSYGTDANYGYTF.

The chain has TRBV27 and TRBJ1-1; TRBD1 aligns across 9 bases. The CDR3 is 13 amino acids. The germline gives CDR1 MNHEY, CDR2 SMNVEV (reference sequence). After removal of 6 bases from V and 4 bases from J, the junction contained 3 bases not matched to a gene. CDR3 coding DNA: TGTGCCAGCAGAAAGACAGGGGGCACTGAAGCTTTCTTT. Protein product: CASRKTGGTEAFF.

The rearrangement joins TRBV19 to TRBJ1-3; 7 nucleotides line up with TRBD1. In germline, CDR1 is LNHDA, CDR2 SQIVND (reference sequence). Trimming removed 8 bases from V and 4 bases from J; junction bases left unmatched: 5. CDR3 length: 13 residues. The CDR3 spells CASSRGPGNTIYF. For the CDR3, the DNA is TGTGCCAGTTCAAGGGGGCCGGGAAACACCATATATTTT.

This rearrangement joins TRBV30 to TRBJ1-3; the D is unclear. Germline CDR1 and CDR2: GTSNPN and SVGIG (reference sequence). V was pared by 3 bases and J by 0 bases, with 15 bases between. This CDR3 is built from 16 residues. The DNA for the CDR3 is TGTGCCTGGAGGCTACACGGCGAGGGCTCTGGAAACACCATATATTTT. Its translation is CAWRLHGEGSGNTIYF. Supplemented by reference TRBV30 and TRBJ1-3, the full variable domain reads SQTIHQWPATLVQPVGSPLSLECTVEGTSNPNLYWYRQAAGRGLQLLFYSVGIGQISSEVPQNLSASRPQDRQFILSSKKLLLSDSGFYLCAWRLHGEGSGNTIYFGEGSWLTVV.

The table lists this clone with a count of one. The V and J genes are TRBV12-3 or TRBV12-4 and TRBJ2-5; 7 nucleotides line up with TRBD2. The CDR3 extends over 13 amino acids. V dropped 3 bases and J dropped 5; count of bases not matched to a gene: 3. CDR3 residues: CASSFGGGETQYF. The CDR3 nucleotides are TGTGCCAGCAGTTTTGGGGGAGGGGAGACCCAGTACTTC.

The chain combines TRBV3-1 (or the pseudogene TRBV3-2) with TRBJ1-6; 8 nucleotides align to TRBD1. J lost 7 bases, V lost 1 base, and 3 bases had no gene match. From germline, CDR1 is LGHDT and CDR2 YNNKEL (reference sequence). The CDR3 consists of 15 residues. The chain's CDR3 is CASSQGDRLNSPLHF. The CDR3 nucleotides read TGTGCCAGCAGCCAAGGGGACAGGTTGAATTCACCCCTCCACTTT.

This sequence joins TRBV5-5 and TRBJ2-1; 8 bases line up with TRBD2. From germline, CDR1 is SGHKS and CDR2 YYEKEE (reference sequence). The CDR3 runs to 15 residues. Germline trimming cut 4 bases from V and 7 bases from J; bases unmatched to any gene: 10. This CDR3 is CASSRAGGYRNEQFF. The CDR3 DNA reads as TGTGCCAGCAGCCGCGCGGGGGGCTATAGGAATGAGCAGTTCTTC.

The CDR3 DNA sequence: TGTGCCAGCAGGGTCGAGGGGGCGGGCGGCTACACCTTC. This codes for CASRVEGAGGYTF. The V and J genes are TRBV6-5 and TRBJ1-2; 7 bases agree with TRBD1. Germline loops: CDR1 MNHEY, CDR2 SVGAGI. CDR3 length: 13 amino acids. J gave up 8 bases and V 6 bases, and 9 bases lay outside the gene matches.

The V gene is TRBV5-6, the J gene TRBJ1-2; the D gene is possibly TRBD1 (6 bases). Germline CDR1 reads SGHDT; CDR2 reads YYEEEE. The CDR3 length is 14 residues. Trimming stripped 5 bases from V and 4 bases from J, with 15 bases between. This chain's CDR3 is CASRGGAEFYGYTF. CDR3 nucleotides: TGTGCCAGCAGGGGGGGGGCGGAGTTCTATGGCTACACCTTC.

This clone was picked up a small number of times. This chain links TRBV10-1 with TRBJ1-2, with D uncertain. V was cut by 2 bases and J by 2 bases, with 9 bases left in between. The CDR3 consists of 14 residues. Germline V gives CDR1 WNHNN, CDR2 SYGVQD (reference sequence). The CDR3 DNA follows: TGCGCCAGCAGTGAGGGGAGAGAAAACTATGGCTACACCTTC. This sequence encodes CASSEGRENYGYTF.

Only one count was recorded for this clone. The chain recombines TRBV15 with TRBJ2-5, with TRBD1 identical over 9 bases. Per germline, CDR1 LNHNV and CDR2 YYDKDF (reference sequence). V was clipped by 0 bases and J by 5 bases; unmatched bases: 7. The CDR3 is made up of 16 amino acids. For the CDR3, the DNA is TGTGCCACCAGCAGAGAAAAACAGGGGGCGGTGGAGACCCAGTACTTC. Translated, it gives CATSREKQGAVETQYF.